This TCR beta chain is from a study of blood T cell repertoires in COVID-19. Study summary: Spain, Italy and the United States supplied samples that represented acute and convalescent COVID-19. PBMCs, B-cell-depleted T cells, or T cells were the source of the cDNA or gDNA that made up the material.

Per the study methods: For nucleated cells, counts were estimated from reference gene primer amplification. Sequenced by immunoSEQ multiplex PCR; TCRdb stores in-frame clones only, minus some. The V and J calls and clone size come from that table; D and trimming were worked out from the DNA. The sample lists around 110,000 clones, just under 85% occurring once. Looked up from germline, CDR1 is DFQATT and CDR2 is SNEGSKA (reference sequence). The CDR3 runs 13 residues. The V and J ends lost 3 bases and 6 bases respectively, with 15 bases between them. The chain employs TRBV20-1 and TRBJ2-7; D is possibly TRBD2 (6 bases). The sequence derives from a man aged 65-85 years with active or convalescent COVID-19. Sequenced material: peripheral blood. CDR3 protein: CSASPRGRAEQYF. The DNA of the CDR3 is TGCAGTGCTAGTCCGCGGGGAAGGGCCGAGCAGTACTTC.